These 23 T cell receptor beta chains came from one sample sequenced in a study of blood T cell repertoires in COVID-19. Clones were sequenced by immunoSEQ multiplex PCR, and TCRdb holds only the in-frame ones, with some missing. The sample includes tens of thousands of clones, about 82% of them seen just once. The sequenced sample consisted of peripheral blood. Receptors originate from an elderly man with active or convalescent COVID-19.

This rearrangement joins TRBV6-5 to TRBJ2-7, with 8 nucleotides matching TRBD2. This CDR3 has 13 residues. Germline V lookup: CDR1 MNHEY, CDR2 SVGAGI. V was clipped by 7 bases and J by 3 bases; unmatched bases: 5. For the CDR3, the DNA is TGTGCCAGCACCCAGGGACTAGTCTACGAGCAGTACTTC. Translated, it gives CASTQGLVYEQYF.

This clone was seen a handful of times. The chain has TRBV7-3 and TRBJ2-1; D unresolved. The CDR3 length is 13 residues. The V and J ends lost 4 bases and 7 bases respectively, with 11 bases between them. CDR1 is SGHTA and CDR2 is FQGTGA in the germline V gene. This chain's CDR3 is CASSSESPNEQFF. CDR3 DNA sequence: TGTGCCAGCAGCTCCGAAAGCCCGAATGAGCAGTTCTTC.

CDR3 residues: CASSLVHRANTEAFF. The CDR3 nucleotides are TGTGCCAGCAGCTTAGTTCACAGGGCGAACACTGAAGCTTTCTTT. The V and J genes are TRBV5-6 and TRBJ1-1, with D possibly being TRBD1 (6 bases). The CDR3 extends over 15 amino acids. In germline, CDR1 is SGHDT, CDR2 YYEEEE. Trimming took off 2 bases at V and 1 base at J, with 12 bases between the two ends.

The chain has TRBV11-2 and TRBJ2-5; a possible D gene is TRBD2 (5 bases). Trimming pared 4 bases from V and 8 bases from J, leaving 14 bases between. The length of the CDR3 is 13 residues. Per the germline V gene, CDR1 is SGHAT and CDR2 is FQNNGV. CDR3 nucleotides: TGTGCCAGCAGCTCGTGGGAGAAGAGAACCCAGTACTTC. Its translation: CASSSWEKRTQYF.

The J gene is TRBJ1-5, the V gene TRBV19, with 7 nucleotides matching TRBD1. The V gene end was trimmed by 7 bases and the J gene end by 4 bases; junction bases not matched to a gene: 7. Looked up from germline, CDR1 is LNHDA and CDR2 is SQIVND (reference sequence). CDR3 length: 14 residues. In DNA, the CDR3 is TGTGCCAGTACCCAGGGACAGAGGAATCAGCCCCAGCATTTT. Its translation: CASTQGQRNQPQHF.

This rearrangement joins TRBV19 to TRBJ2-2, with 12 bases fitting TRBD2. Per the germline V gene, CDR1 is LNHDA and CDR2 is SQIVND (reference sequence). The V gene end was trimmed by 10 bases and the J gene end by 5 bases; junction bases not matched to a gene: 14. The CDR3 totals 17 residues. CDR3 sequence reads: CATRLAGALGETGELFF. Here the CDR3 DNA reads TGTGCCACAAGACTAGCGGGAGCGTTGGGGGAAACCGGGGAGCTGTTTTTT.

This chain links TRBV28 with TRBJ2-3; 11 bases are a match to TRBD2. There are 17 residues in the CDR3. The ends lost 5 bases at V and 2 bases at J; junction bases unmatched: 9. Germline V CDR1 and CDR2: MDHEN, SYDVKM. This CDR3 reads CASSGSGTSGSTDTQYF. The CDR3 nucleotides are TGTGCCAGCAGTGGATCCGGGACTAGCGGCTCCACAGATACGCAGTATTTT.

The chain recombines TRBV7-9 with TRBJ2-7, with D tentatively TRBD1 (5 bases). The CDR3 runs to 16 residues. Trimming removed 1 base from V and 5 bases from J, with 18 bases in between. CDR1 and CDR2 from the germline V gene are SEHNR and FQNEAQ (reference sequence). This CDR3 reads CASSLGRDSFQNEQYF. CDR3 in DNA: TGTGCCAGCAGCTTAGGACGTGACAGTTTTCAAAACGAGCAGTACTTC.

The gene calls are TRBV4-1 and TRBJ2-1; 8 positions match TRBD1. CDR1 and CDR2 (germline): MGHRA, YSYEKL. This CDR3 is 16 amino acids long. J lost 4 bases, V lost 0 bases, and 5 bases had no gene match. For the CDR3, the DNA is TGCGCCAGCAGCCAAGATGCAGGGGGCTCTTACAATGAGCAGTTCTTC. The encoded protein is CASSQDAGGSYNEQFF.

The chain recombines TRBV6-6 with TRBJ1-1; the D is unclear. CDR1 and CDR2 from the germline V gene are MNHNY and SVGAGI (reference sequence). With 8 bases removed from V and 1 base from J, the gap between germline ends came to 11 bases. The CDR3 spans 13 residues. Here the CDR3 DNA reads TGTGCCAGCCGCCGTCGGGGGAACACTGAAGCTTTCTTT. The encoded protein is CASRRRGNTEAFF.

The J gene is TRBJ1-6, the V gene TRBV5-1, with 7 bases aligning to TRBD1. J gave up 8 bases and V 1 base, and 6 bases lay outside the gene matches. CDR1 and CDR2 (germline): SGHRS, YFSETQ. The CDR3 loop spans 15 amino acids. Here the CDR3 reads CASSLWGTADSPLHF. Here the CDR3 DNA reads TGCGCCAGCAGCTTGTGGGGGACAGCTGATTCACCCCTCCACTTT.

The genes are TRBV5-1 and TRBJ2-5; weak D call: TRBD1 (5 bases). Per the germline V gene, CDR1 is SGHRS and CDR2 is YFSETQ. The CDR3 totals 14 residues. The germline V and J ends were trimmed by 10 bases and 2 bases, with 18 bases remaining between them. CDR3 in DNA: TGCGCCTCTAAGCAACAGGCGTCACAAGAGACCCAGTACTTC. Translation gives CASKQQASQETQYF.

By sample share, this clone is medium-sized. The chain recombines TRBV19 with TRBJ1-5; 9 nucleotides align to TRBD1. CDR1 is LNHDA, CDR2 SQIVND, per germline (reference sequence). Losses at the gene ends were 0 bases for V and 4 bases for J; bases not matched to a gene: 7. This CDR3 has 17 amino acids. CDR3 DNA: TGTGCCAGTAGTATAGAGAGGCAGACAGGGGGTAATCAGCCCCAGCATTTT. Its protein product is CASSIERQTGGNQPQHF. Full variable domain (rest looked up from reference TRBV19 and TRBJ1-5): DGGITQSPKYLFRKEGQNVTLSCEQNLNHDAMYWYRQDPGQGLRLIYYSQIVNDFQKGDIAEGYSVSREKKESFPLTVTSAQKNPTAFYLCASSIERQTGGNQPQHFGDGTRLSIL.

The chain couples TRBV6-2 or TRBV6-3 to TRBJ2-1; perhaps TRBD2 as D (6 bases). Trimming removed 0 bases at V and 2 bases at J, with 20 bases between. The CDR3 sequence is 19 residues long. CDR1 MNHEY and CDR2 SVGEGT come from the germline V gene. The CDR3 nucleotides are TGTGCCAGCAGTTACTCTCTGCGGGGTAGGGGCTTGACCTACAATGAGCAGTTCTTC. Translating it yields CASSYSLRGRGLTYNEQFF.

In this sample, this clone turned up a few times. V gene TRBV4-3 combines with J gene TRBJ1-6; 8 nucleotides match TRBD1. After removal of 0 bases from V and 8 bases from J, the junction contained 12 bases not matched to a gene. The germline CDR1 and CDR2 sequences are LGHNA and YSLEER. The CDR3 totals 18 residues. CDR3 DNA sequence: TGCGCCAGCAGCCAAGAGCGACAGGGGCCGGGGAACTATTCACCCCTCCACTTT. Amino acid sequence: CASSQERQGPGNYSPLHF.

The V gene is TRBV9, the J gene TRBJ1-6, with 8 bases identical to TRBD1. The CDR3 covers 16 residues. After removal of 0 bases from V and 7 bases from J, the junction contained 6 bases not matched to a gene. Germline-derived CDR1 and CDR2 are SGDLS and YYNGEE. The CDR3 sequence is CASSVVAQGANSPLHF. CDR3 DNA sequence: TGTGCCAGCAGCGTAGTTGCTCAGGGGGCGAATTCACCCCTCCACTTT.

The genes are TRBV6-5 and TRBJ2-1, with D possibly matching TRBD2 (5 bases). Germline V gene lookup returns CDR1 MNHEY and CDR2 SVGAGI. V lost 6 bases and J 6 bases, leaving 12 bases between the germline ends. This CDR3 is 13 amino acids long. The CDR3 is CASSLPGSNEQFF. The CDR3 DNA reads TGTGCCAGCAGCCTCCCTGGGAGCAATGAGCAGTTCTTC.

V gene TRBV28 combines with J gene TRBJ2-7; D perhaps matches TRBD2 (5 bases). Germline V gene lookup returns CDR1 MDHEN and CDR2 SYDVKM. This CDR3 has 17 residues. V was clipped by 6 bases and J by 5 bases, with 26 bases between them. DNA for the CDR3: TGTGCCAGCAGAGTAGGTGAGGGAAAACTTTCTTGGGACGAGCAGTACTTC. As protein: CASRVGEGKLSWDEQYF.

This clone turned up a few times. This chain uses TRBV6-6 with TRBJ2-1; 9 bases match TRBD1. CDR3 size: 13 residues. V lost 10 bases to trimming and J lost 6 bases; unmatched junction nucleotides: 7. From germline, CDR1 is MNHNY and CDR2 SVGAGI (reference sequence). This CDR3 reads CATGTGSGNEQFF. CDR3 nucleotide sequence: TGTGCCACCGGGACAGGGTCGGGCAATGAGCAGTTCTTC.

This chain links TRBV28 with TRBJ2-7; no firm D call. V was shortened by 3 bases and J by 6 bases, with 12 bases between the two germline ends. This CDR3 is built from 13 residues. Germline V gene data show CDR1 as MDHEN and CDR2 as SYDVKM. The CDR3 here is CASSFRVRREQYF. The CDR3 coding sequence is TGTGCCAGCAGTTTCCGGGTTCGACGCGAGCAGTACTTC.

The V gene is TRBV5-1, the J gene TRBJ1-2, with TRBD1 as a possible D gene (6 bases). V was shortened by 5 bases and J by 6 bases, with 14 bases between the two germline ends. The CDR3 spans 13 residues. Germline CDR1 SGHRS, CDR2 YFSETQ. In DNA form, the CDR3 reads TGCGCCAGCAGTCTATGGGACATGAATGGCTACACCTTC. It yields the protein CASSLWDMNGYTF.

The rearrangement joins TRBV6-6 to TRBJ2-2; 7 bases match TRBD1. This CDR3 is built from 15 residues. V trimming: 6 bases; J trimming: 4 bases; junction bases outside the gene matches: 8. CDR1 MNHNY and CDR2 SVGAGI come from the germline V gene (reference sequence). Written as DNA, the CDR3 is TGTGCCAGCAGCTGGGACAGCCGGGGCACCGGGGAGCTGTTTTTT. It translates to CASSWDSRGTGELFF.

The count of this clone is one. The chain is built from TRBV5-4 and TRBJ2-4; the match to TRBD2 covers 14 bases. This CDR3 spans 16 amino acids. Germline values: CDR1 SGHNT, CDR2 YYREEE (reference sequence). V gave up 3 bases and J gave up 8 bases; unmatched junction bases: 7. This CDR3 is CASSSGTSGSWDIQYF. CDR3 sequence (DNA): TGTGCCAGCAGCTCGGGGACTAGCGGGAGTTGGGACATTCAGTACTTC.